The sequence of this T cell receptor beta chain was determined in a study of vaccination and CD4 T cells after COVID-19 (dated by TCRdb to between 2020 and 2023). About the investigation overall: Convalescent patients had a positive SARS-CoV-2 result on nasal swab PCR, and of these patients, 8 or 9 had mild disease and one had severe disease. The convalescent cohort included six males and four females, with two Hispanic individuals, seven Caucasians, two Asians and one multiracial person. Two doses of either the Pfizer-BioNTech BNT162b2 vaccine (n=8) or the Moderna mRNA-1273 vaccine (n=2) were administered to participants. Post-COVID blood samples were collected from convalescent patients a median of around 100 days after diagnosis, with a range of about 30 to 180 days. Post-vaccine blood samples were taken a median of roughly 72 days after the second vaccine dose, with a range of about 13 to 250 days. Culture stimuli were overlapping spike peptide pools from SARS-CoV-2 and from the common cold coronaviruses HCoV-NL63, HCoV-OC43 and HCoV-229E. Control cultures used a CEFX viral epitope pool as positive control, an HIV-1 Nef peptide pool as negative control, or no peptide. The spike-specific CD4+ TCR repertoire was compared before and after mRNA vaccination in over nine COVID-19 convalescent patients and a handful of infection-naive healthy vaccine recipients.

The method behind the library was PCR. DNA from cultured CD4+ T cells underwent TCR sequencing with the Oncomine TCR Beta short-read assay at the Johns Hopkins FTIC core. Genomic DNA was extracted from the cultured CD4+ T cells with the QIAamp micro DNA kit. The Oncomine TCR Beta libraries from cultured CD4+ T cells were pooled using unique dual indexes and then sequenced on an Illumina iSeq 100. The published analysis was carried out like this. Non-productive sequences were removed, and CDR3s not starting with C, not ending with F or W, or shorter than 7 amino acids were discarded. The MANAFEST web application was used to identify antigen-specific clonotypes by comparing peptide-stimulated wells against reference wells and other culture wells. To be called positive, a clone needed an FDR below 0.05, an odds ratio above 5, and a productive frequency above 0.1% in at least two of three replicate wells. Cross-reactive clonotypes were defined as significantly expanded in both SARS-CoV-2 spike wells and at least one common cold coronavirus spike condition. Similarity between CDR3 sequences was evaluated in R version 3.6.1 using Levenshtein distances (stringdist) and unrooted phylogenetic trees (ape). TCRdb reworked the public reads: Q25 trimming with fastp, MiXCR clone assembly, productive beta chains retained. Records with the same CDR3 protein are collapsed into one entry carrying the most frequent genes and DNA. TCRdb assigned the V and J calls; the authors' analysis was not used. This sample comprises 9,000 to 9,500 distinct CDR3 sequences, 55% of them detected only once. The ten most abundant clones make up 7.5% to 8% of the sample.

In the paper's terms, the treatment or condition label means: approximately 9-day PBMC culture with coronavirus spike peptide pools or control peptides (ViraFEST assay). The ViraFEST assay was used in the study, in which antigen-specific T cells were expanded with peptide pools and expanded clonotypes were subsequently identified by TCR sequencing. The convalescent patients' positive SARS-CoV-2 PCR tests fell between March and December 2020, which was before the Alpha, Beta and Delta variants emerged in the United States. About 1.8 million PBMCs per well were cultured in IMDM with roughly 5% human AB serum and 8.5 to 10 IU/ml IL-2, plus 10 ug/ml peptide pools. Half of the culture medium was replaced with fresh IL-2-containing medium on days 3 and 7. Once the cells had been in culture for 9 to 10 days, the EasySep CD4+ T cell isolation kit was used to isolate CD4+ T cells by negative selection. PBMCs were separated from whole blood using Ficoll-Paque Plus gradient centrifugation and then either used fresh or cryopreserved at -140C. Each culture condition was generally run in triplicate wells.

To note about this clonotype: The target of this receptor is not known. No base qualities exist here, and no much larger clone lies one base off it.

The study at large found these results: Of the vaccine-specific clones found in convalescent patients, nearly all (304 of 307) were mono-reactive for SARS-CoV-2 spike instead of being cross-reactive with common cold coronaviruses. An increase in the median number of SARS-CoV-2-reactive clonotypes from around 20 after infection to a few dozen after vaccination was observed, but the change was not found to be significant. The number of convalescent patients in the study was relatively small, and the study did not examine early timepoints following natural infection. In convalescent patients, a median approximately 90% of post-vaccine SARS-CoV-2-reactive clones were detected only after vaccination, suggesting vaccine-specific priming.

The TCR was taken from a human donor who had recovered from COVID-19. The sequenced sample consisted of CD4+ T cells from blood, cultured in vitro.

The CDR3 protein: CASSRSRTMNTGELFF. In nucleotides, the sequence is TGTGCCAGCAGTCGTTCTCGGACGATGAACACCGGGGAGCTGTTTTTT. The chain is assembled from TRBV12-3 or TRBV12-4 and TRBJ2-2; no D gene is confidently identified. The CDR3 holds 16 amino acids from the cysteine to the phenylalanine. The CDR3 DNA has 48 bases and is translated from base 1. The junction shows trimming of 5 bases on V and 1 base on J, plus 14 bases between the germline ends.